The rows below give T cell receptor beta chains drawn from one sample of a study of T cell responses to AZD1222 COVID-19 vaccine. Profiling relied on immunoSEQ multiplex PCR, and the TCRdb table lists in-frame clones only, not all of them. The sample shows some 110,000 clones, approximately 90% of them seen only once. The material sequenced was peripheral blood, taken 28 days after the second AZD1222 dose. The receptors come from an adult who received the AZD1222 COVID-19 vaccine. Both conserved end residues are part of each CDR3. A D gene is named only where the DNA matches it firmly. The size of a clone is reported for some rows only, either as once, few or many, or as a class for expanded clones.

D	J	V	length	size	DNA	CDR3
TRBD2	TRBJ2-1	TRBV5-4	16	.	TGTGCCAGCAGCTTGGGCGCGGGAGGGGTCTACAATGAGCAGTTCTTC	CASSLGAGGVYNEQFF
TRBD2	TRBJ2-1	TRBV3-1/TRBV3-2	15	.	TGTGCCAGCAGCCAAGAGACTAGCGGGAATAATGAGCAGTTCTTC	CASSQETSGNNEQFF
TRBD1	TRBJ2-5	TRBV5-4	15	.	TGTGCCAGCAGCCAGGAACAGGGGGTGGGAGAGACCCAGTACTTC	CASSQEQGVGETQYF
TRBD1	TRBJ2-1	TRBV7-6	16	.	TGTGCCAGCAGCGCCCCGGCGGGACAGGGGATATATGAGCAGTTCTTC	CASSAPAGQGIYEQFF
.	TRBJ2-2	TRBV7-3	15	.	TGTGCCAGCAGCTTAGCGGAAAGGAACACCGGGGAGCTGTTTTTT	CASSLAERNTGELFF
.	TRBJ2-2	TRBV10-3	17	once	TGTGCCATCAGTGGTTCTAGCTCCCTTAAGAACACCGGGGAGCTGTTTTTT	CAISGSSSLKNTGELFF
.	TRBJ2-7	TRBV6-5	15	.	TGTGCCAGCAGTACGACTAGGGAAACCGCGAGGGAGCAGTACTTC	CASSTTRETAREQYF
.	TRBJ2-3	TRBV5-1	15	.	TGCGCCAGCAGCTTTGGATTAGCGAGCACAGATACGCAGTATTTT	CASSFGLASTDTQYF
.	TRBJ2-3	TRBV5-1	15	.	TGCGCCAGCAGCCCCCGGGACCTAGTAACAGATACGCAGTATTTT	CASSPRDLVTDTQYF
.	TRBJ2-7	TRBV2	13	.	TGTGCCAGCAGAATCGACATATCCTACGAGCAGTACTTC	CASRIDISYEQYF
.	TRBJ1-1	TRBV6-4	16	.	TGTGCCAGCAGTGACTGGGCAGGGTCGTCAAACACTGAAGCTTTCTTT	CASSDWAGSSNTEAFF
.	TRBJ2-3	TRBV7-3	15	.	TGTGCCAGCAGCCCAAGGAGGTCTAGCACAGATACGCAGTATTTT	CASSPRRSSTDTQYF
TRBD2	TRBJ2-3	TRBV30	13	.	TGTGCCCGGGGGGGGTATAGCACAGATACGCAGTATTTT	CARGGYSTDTQYF
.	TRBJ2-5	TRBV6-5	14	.	TGTGCCAGCAGAAACTCAGCGGGTCAAGAGACCCAGTACTTC	CASRNSAGQETQYF
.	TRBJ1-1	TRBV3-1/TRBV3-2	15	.	TGTGCCAGCAGCCAAGTGGCGGGGGGAGGCACTGAAGCTTTCTTT	CASSQVAGGGTEAFF
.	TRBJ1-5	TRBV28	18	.	TGTGCCAGCAGTTTAAGCCTCGTTGCGGGCGATAGCAATCAGCCCCAGCATTTT	CASSLSLVAGDSNQPQHF
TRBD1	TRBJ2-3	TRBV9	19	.	TGTGCCAGCAGCGGACCATCGGACAGGGGAGATTCGGGGACAGATACGCAGTATTTT	CASSGPSDRGDSGTDTQYF
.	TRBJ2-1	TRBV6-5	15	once	TGTGCCGCCTCAGGCGGGGTTCTCTCCTACAATGAGCAGTTCTTC	CAASGGVLSYNEQFF
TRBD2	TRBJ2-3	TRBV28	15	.	TGTGCCAGCAGTTTAGAGGGACTAGAAAAGGGTACGCAGTATTTT	CASSLEGLEKGTQYF
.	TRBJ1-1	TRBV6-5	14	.	TGTGCCAGCAGCTCCCTTACCCTGAACACTGAAGCTTTCTTT	CASSSLTLNTEAFF
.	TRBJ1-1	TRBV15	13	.	TGTGCCACCAGCAGAGATTCCCGACCCGAAGCTTTCTTT	CATSRDSRPEAFF
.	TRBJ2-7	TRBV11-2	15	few	TGTGCCAGCAGCTTAGCGGCACAGCCAAACTACGAGCAGTACTTC	CASSLAAQPNYEQYF
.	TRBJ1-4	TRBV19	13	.	TGTGCCAGTTCCCGGGACACTAATGAAAAACTGTTTTTT	CASSRDTNEKLFF
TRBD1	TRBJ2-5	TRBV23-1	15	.	TGCGCCAGCCGCCCCGACAGGGGAAGTGAAGAGACCCAGTACTTC	CASRPDRGSEETQYF
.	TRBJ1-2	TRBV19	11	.	TGTGCCACCGGGACTAACTATGGCTACACCTTC	CATGTNYGYTF
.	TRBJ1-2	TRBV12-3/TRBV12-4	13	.	TGTGCCAGCAGTTGGGCAGAGCCGTATGGCTACACCTTC	CASSWAEPYGYTF
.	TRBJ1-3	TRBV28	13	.	TGTGCCAGCAGAGTTACCACTGGAAACACCATATATTTT	CASRVTTGNTIYF
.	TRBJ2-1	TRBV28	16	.	TGTGCCAGCAGTCTATGGGGGGGGGCGTCCTACAATGAGCAGTTCTTC	CASSLWGGASYNEQFF
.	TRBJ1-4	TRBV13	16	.	TGTGCCAGCAGATTTGGTAGCGTTGCAACTAATGAAAAACTGTTTTTT	CASRFGSVATNEKLFF
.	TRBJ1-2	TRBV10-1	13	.	TGCGCCAGCAGTCCGACACCTACTGACGGCTACACCTTC	CASSPTPTDGYTF
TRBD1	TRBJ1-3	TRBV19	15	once	TGTGCCAGTACTCCGACAGGGTTGGCTGGAAACACCATATATTTT	CASTPTGLAGNTIYF
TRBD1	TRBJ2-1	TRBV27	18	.	TGTGCCAGCAGTGTTTGGACAGGGGAATGGTCCTCCTACAATGAGCAGTTCTTC	CASSVWTGEWSSYNEQFF
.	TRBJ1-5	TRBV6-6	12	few	TGTGCCAGCAGTTACAAGGATCAGCCCCAGCATTTT	CASSYKDQPQHF